This TCR beta chain was observed in a study of cytomegalovirus exposure and HLA in healthy donors. 60 Vbeta and 13 Jbeta primers were used in PCR. Method: immunoSEQ multiplex PCR; TCRdb's copy keeps in-frame clones and lacks some. Of approximately 140,000 clones in the sample, roughly four fifths were seen once. Study-wide results and caveats: A few CMV-associated chains were confirmed in vitro to be specific for CMV antigens. According to the study, roughly 160 TCR beta chains were cytomegalovirus-associated.

Note on this clone: The antigen remains unidentified.

The V segment lost 5 bases and the J segment 2 bases; nucleotides outside the gene matches: 3. Germline V gives CDR1 LNHDA, CDR2 SQIVND (reference sequence). This CDR3 is 14 amino acids long. Sample: PBMCs. The TCR originated in a woman between 50 and 59 years old in good health and CMV-seronegative. The V and J genes are TRBV19 and TRBJ1-5; 7 nucleotides align to TRBD1. The DNA of the CDR3 is TGTGCCAGTAGTGACACAGGGGGCAATCAGCCCCAGCATTTT. Translation: CASSDTGGNQPQHF.